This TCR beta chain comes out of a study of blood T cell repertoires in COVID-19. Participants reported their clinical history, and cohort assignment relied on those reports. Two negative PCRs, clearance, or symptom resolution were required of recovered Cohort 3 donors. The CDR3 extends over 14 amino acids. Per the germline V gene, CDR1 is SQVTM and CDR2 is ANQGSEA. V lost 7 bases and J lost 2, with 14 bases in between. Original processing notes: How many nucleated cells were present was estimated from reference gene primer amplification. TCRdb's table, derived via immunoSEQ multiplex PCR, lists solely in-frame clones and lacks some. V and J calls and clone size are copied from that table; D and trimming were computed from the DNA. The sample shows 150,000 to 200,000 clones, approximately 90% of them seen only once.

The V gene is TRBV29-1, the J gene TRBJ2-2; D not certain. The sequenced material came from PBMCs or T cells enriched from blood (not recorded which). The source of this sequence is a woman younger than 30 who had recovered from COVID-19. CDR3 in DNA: TGCAGCGCTACTCGAGGTGTAAACACCGGGGAGCTGTTTTTT. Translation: CSATRGVNTGELFF.